A single sample gave rise to the 13 T cell receptor beta chains below, sequenced in a study of blood T cell repertoires in COVID-19. Assay: immunoSEQ multiplex PCR; the TCRdb copy retains only in-frame clones and omits some. The sample includes fewer than 500,000 clones, roughly four fifths seen only once; the top ten take 1.1%. Sample: peripheral blood. The receptors come from a human donor with acute or convalescent COVID-19. The donor label of this sample is uncertain.

V usage is TRBV10-3 and J usage is TRBJ2-7; D might be TRBD2 (5 bases). The germline V gene has CDR1 ENHRY and CDR2 SYGVKD. This CDR3 is 16 amino acids long. V lost 3 bases and J lost 1, with 16 bases in between. As DNA, the CDR3 is TGTGCCATCAGTGATCCAGCGGCCGGCCTATCCTACGAGCAGTACTTC. Translating it yields CAISDPAAGLSYEQYF.

A single count supports this clone. This rearrangement joins TRBV11-2 to TRBJ2-7; a possible D gene is TRBD2 (6 bases). This CDR3 is built from 16 residues. V dropped 0 bases and J dropped 3 bases, with 15 bases sitting between them. Germline CDR1 and CDR2: SGHAT and FQNNGV. The CDR3 DNA reads as TGTGCCAGCAGCTTAGATCGGTTGACTAGTAGCTACGAGCAGTACTTC. Its translation is CASSLDRLTSSYEQYF.

The rearrangement links TRBV5-5 to TRBJ1-4; a weak D match, TRBD1 (5 bases). Germline values: CDR1 SGHKS, CDR2 YYEKEE (reference sequence). V lost 4 bases and J 5 bases, leaving 12 bases between the germline ends. The CDR3 spans 14 residues. This CDR3 reads CASSPGHTNEKLFF. For the CDR3, the DNA is TGTGCCAGCAGCCCAGGACACACAAATGAAAAACTGTTTTTT.

The chain has TRBV7-8 and TRBJ2-1, with D possibly being TRBD1 (6 bases). Trimming stripped 5 bases from V and 8 bases from J, with 13 bases between. From germline, CDR1 is SGHVS and CDR2 FQNEAQ. CDR3 length: 13 amino acids. This chain's CDR3 is CASSHRQVHEQFF. The CDR3 region has the DNA TGTGCCAGCAGCCACCGACAGGTACATGAGCAGTTCTTC.

With respect to this clone: A much larger clone differs by one base, so this may be a read error. The chain recombines TRBV4-1 with TRBJ1-1; D gene ambiguous. CDR1 is MGHRA and CDR2 is YSYEKL in the germline V gene. This CDR3 has 14 residues. The CDR3 loop reads CTSSQVSGTTEAFF. CDR3 nucleotide sequence: TGCACCAGCAGCCAAGTCTCGGGAACCACTGAAGCTTTCTTT.

The V call is TRBV2, the J call TRBJ1-4; no definite D call. The CDR3 sequence is 13 residues long. CDR1 is SNHLY and CDR2 is FYNNEI in the germline V gene. V dropped 6 bases and J dropped 5 bases, with 10 bases sitting between them. Written as DNA, the CDR3 is TGTGCCAGCAGCTCGAACAGCAATGAAAAACTGTTTTTT. Translated, it gives CASSSNSNEKLFF.

Turning to this clone: This sample also contains other DNA sequences that code for the same CDR3. The chain recombines TRBV30 with TRBJ1-5; perhaps TRBD1 as D (5 bases). Germline assignment: CDR1 GTSNPN and CDR2 SVGIG (reference sequence). Trimming removed 5 bases at V and 2 bases at J, with 10 bases between. The CDR3 spans 13 residues. The CDR3 sequence: CAWSAGGNQPQHF. The CDR3 nucleotides read TGTGCCTGGTCCGCGGGGGGCAATCAGCCCCAGCATTTT.

This chain connects TRBV11-3 to TRBJ1-1; D is unclear. This CDR3 spans 14 amino acids. The V and J ends lost 1 base and 3 bases respectively, with 9 bases between them. The germline CDR1 and CDR2 sequences are SGHNT and YENEEA. The CDR3 loop is CASSLGGIDTEAFF. CDR3 nucleotides: TGTGCCAGCAGCTTAGGAGGAATTGACACTGAAGCTTTCTTT. Complete variable domain (other parts from reference TRBV11-3 and TRBJ1-1): EAGVVQSPRYKIIEKKQPVAFWCNPISGHNTLYWYLQNLGQGPELLIRYENEEAVDDSQLPKDRFSAERLKGVDSTLKIQPAELGDSAVYLCASSLGGIDTEAFFGQGTRLTVV.

CDR3 protein: CASLQGSNQPQHF. The CDR3 nucleotides are TGTGCCAGCCTCCAGGGCAGCAATCAGCCCCAGCATTTT. The chain links TRBV6-5 to TRBJ1-5, with D tentatively TRBD1 (5 bases). The ends were cut back, 8 bases at V and 1 base at J, with 9 bases in the middle. The germline V gene encodes CDR1 MNHEY and CDR2 SVGAGI. CDR3 length: 13 residues.

This clone was seen a handful of times. The CDR3 loop is CASRATASGATDTQYF. CDR3 DNA: TGTGCCAGCAGGGCTACGGCTAGCGGGGCTACAGATACGCAGTATTTT. This sequence joins TRBV2 and TRBJ2-3; 9 nucleotides match TRBD2. This CDR3 is 16 amino acids long. J lost 3 bases, V lost 6 bases, and 10 bases had no gene match. Germline V gene sequence: CDR1 SNHLY, CDR2 FYNNEI.

The sample holds a few counts of this clone. V gene TRBV7-8 combines with J gene TRBJ2-5; tentative D call: TRBD2 (6 bases). The V end lost 5 bases, the J end lost 10 bases, and 26 bases lay between the germline ends. The CDR3 length is 16 residues. Germline CDR1 SGHVS, CDR2 FQNEAQ. CDR3 nucleotide sequence: TGTGCCAGCAGCCCCCTCGGAGCTAGCGACCCTCTACGCCAGTACTTC. Translating it yields CASSPLGASDPLRQYF.

This clone was recorded a few times. CDR3 region: CASSIRAGNSNQPQHF. CDR3 in DNA: TGTGCCAGTAGTATAAGGGCGGGTAATAGCAATCAGCCCCAGCATTTT. J is TRBJ1-5 and V is TRBV19; D unresolved. Trimming took 2 bases from V and 0 from J, leaving 11 bases between them. Germline V lookup: CDR1 LNHDA, CDR2 SQIVND (reference sequence). The CDR3 runs 16 residues. The variable domain in full, with the rest retrieved from reference TRBV19 and TRBJ1-5, is DGGITQSPKYLFRKEGQNVTLSCEQNLNHDAMYWYRQDPGQGLRLIYYSQIVNDFQKGDIAEGYSVSREKKESFPLTVTSAQKNPTAFYLCASSIRAGNSNQPQHFGDGTRLSIL.

This clone has more than one count but fewer than ten. This chain uses TRBV5-5 with TRBJ2-3; D is undetermined. Germline assignment: CDR1 SGHKS and CDR2 YYEKEE (reference sequence). The CDR3 covers 17 residues. The germline V and J ends were trimmed by 1 base and 6 bases, with 21 bases remaining between them. CDR3 sequence reads: CASSLLNLQVKSDTQYF. DNA of the CDR3: TGTGCCAGCAGCTTGTTAAACTTGCAGGTCAAATCCGATACGCAGTATTTT.